In this sample, the clone carrying this TCR beta chain turned up once. The data were obtained in a study of T cell repertoires in cytomegalovirus infection. Background on the study: CMV infection together with matching HLA type was indicated by public TCR beta signatures.

V was pared by 6 bases and J by 6 bases, with 9 bases of the junction left unmatched. The CDR3 has 15 residues. Per germline, CDR1 MNHEY and CDR2 SVGEGT. Via MiXCR, TCRdb re-called the reads, giving one row per CDR3 protein. The table includes fewer than 550,000 distinct CDR3 sequences, roughly 30% detected once. The rearrangement links TRBV6-2 or TRBV6-3 to TRBJ2-3, with 10 bases that match TRBD2. Sequencing was done on a sample of PBMCs. The receptor's source is a human donor in good health (CMV status not recorded). Some clones in this sample may be carry-over from other donors' samples. The CDR3 protein is CASSRSGGAHDTQYF. The CDR3 DNA reads as TGTGCCAGCAGCCGGAGCGGGGGGGCACACGATACGCAGTATTTT.